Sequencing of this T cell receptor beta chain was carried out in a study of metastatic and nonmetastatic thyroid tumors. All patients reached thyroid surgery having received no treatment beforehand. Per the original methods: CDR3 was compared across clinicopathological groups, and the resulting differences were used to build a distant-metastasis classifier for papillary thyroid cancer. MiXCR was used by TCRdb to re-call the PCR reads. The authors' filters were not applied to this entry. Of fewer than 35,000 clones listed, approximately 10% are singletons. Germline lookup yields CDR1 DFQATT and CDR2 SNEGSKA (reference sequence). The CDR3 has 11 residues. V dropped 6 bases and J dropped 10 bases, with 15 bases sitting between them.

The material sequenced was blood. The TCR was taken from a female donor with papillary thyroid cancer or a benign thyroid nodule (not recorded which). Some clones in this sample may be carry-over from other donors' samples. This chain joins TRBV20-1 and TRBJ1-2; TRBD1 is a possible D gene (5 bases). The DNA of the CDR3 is TGCAGTGCCCCCTCCCGGGGGAACTACACCTTC. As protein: CSAPSRGNYTF.